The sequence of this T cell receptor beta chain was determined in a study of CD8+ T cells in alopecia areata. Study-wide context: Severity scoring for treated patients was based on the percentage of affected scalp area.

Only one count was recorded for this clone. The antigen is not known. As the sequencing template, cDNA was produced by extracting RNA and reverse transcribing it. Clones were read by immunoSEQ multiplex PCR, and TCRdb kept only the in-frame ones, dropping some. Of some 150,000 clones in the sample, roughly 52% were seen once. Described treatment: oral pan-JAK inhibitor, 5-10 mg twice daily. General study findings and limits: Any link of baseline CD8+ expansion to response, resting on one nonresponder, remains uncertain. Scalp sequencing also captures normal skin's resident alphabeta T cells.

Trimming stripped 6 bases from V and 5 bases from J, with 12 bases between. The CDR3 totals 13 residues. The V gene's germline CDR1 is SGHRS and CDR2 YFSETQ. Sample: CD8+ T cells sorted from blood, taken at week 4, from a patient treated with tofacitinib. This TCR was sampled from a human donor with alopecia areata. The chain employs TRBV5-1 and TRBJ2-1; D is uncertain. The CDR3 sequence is CASTSYGHNEQFF. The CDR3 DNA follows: TGCGCCAGCACTTCCTACGGCCACAATGAGCAGTTCTTC.